This T cell receptor beta chain was profiled in a study of long-term antiretroviral therapy in people with HIV. Study at large: The 2015 immediate-ART recommendation came about a decade after the earliest samples.

A v3.0 immunoSEQ assay was performed at survey level. Sequenced by immunoSEQ multiplex PCR; TCRdb stores in-frame clones only, minus some. The data contain approximately 21,000 clones, 88% of them singletons. This clone was observed a single time. Its antigen is still unknown. Germline V lookup: CDR1 SGHTA, CDR2 FQGNSA. This CDR3 region has 17 residues. V was clipped by 0 bases and J by 2 bases, with 16 bases between them. Each participant with HIV received care in the United States. Points from the study as a whole: With ART, diversity went up but was still lower than in transplant donor controls. Collection spanned 2004 to 2017; ART regimens may be less effective than current ones.

The sequence came from a man aged 55 to 70 with HIV. The source was unsorted PBMCs, collected 2.3 years after starting antiretroviral therapy. This chain links TRBV7-2 with TRBJ1-1; possible D gene TRBD1, 6 bases. DNA for the CDR3: TGTGCCAGCAGCTTAGCCACTACGGGACACAAAAACACTGAAGCTTTCTTT. Translation: CASSLATTGHKNTEAFF. Complete variable domain (other parts from reference TRBV7-2 and TRBJ1-1): GAGVSQSPSNKVTEKGKDVELRCDPISGHTALYWYRQSLGQGLEFLIYFQGNSAPDKSGLPSDRFSAERTGGSVSTLTIQRTQQEDSAVYLCASSLATTGHKNTEAFFGQGTRLTVV.